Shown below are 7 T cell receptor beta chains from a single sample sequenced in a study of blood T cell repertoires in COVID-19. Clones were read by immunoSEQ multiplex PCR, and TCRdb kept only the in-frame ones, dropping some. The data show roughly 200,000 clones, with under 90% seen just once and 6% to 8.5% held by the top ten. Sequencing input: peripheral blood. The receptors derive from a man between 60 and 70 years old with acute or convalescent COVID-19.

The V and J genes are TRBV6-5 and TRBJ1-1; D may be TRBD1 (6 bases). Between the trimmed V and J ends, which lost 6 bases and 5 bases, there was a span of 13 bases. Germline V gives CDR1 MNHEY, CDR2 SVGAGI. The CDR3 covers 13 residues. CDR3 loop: CASSVNRETEAFF. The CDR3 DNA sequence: TGTGCCAGCAGCGTAAACAGGGAGACTGAAGCTTTCTTT.

CDR3 protein: CASSLGTSGTPNEQFF. CDR3 in DNA: TGTGCCAGCAGTTTAGGTACTAGCGGGACCCCCAATGAGCAGTTCTTC. This chain joins TRBV28 and TRBJ2-1, with 10 bases aligning to TRBD2. CDR1 is MDHEN, CDR2 SYDVKM, per germline. This CDR3 has 16 amino acids. J lost 6 bases, V lost 2 bases, and 7 bases had no gene match.

CDR3 sequence: CASSPGQVPPFNEKLFF. CDR3 nucleotides: TGTGCCAGCAGCCCGGGACAGGTCCCGCCGTTTAATGAAAAACTGTTTTTT. The chain has TRBV3-1 (or the pseudogene TRBV3-2) and TRBJ1-4; 8 bases agree with TRBD1. The CDR3 has 17 amino acids. Germline CDR1 LGHDT, CDR2 YNNKEL (reference sequence). After removal of 4 bases from V and 4 bases from J, the junction contained 11 bases not matched to a gene.

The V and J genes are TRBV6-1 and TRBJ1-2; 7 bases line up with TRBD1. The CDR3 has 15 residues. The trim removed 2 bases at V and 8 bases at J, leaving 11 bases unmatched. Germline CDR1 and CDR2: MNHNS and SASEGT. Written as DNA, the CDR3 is TGTGCCAGCAGTGAAAGCCGGGCAGGGGGATGGGGCTACACCTTC. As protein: CASSESRAGGWGYTF.

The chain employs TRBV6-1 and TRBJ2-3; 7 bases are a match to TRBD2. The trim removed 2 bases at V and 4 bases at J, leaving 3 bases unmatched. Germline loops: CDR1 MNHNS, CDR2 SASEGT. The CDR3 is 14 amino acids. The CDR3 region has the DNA TGTGCCAGCAGTGAACTGGGGAGGGCAGATACGCAGTATTTT. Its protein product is CASSELGRADTQYF.

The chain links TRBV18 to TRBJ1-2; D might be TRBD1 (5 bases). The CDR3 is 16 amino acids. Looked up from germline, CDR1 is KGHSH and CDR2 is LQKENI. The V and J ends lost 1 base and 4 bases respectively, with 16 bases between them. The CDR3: CASSPRGGDLAYGYTF. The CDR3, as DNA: TGTGCCAGCTCACCACGTGGGGGGGATCTGGCCTATGGCTACACCTTC.

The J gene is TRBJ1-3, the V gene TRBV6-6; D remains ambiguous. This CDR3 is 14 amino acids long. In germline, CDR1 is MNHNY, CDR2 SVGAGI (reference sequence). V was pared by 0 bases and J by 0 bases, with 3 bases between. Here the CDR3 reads CASSYSSSGNTIYF. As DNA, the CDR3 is TGTGCCAGCAGTTACTCGAGCTCTGGAAACACCATATATTTT.